This record covers a single T cell receptor beta chain. The antigen remains undetermined. This entry belongs to a study of cytotoxic CD8 clonotypes in ibrutinib-treated CLL. Background on the study: There were roughly 10 relapsed/refractory patients and around 15 treatment-naive patients, and roughly 18 were IGHV unmutated.

V lost 6 bases, J lost 1 base, and 12 bases stayed unmatched. This CDR3 is 17 amino acids long. CDR1 is SGHDN, CDR2 FVKESK, per germline. Notes on the study in general: At ibrutinib response, clonality increased, and at progression it declined back toward baseline. Public clonotypes were rare and shrank or held steady on treatment.

Profiling relied on immunoSEQ multiplex PCR, and the TCRdb table lists in-frame clones only, not all of them. The data hold 300,000 to 400,000 clones, with 60% to 80% observed a single time. The V call is TRBV14, the J call TRBJ2-7, with TRBD2 identical over 10 bases. The sequence came from a human donor with chronic lymphocytic leukemia. The sequences come from PBMCs, collected after 36 months of ibrutinib treatment. Here the CDR3 DNA reads TGTGCCAGCAGAAGTAGCGGGGGGCCGAATCCTTCCTACGAGCAGTACTTC. Its translation: CASRSSGGPNPSYEQYF.